The entry below describes one T cell receptor beta chain. This was the immunoSEQ v3.0 assay at survey level. TCRdb's table, derived via immunoSEQ multiplex PCR, lists solely in-frame clones and lacks some. The sample comprises approximately 17,000 clones, roughly 80% of which are singletons, and around 13% rests with the top ten. V gave up 6 bases and J gave up 4 bases, with 18 bases separating them. The CDR3 loop spans 16 amino acids. Per germline, CDR1 LGHNT and CDR2 FRNRAP. The sample belongs to a study of long-term antiretroviral therapy in people with HIV. The specimen was unsorted PBMCs, collected 1.5 years before starting antiretroviral therapy. V is TRBV12-5 and J is TRBJ2-2; a weak D match, TRBD1 (7 bases). The TCR comes from a woman between 45 and 65 years old with HIV. CDR3 sequence reads: CASGMTRGLGTGELFF. CDR3 in DNA: TGTGCTAGTGGGATGACTAGGGGGCTCGGCACCGGGGAGCTGTTTTTT.